This TCR beta chain was sequenced in a study of molecular identifiers for immune sequencing clone quantification. Study-wide findings and caveats: Spiked Jurkat TCR RNA equal to one cell could reportedly be picked out among one million naive cells.

V dropped 1 base and J dropped 2 bases, with 6 bases sitting between them. The CDR3 runs to 13 residues. Germline V gene lookup returns CDR1 SGDLS and CDR2 YYNGEE. From the PCR reads, TCRdb called clonotypes with MiXCR, one entry per CDR3 protein. The table lists more than 450,000 distinct CDR3 sequences, 20% to 25% of them singletons, with around 0.86% in the top ten. As concerns this clonotype: Its antigen is still unknown.

The sequence came from a human donor in good health. Some libraries in this study had Jurkat cell RNA spiked in. The V gene is TRBV9, the J gene TRBJ1-1, with D unresolved. Specimen: naive CD8+ T cells from blood, with Jurkat cell RNA spiked in. Noted subset: FACS-sorted CD8+CD4-CCR7+CD45RA+ naive T cells. CDR3 residues: CASSVTTNTEAFF. CDR3 coding DNA: TGTGCCAGCAGCGTAACCACCAACACTGAAGCTTTCTTT.